Here is one TCR beta chain with its context. These data are taken from a study of cytotoxic CD8 clonotypes in ibrutinib-treated CLL. Looking at the study overall: Samples showed on average 255,043 productive templates and about 94,000 productive rearrangements.

The data were produced by immunoSEQ multiplex PCR, yet TCRdb's version contains in-frame clones alone and is incomplete. The data contain tens of thousands of clones, around 60% of them singletons. The CDR3 length is 13 residues. Germline CDR1 SGHNT, CDR2 YENEEA. Deletions cut 1 base from V and 2 bases from J, with 4 bases between. This chain joins TRBV11-3 and TRBJ2-3; D gene uncertain. The sample here was PBMCs, taken after 24 months of ibrutinib treatment. This clonotype was obtained from a human donor with chronic lymphocytic leukemia. This CDR3 reads CASSLAATDTQYF. The DNA of the CDR3 is TGTGCCAGCAGCTTAGCTGCCACAGATACGCAGTATTTT. The whole variable domain, remainder taken from reference TRBV11-3 and TRBJ2-3, is EAGVVQSPRYKIIEKKQPVAFWCNPISGHNTLYWYLQNLGQGPELLIRYENEEAVDDSQLPKDRFSAERLKGVDSTLKIQPAELGDSAVYLCASSLAATDTQYFGPGTRLTVL.